Listed below are T cell receptor beta chains from one sample, sequenced in a study of shared clonotypes between healthy human individuals. Repertoires were generated with immunoSEQ multiplex PCR, while TCRdb's copy carries only in-frame clones and drops some. The table shows about 2.3 million clones, with 85% to 95% occurring only once. The sample consisted of naive CD4+ T cells from PBMCs. The receptors stem from a man in his late teens or twenties in good health. Some clones in this sample may be carry-over from other donors' samples. Each CDR3 is given with its conserved first and last residue. Each record gives: V gene, J gene, D gene, clone size, CDR3 DNA, CDR3 protein. The D gene is left open where the match is weak. A clone size is listed for some rows: how often the clone was seen (once, few, many), or a class if it is expanded.

V gene: TRBV7-3; J gene: TRBJ1-1; D gene: TRBD1; clone size: few; CDR3 DNA: TGTGCCAGCAGCTCCACAGGGGGAGAGAACACTGAAGCTTTCTTT; CDR3 protein: CASSSTGGENTEAFF
V gene: TRBV5-1; J gene: TRBJ2-1; D gene: .; clone size: .; CDR3 DNA: TGCGCCAGCAGCGGTTCTAGCTCCTACAATGAGCAGTTCTTC; CDR3 protein: CASSGSSSYNEQFF
V gene: TRBV7-9; J gene: TRBJ1-3; D gene: .; clone size: once; CDR3 DNA: TGTGCCAGCAGCTTAGCAGGGGGTGGAAACACCATATATTTT; CDR3 protein: CASSLAGGGNTIYF
V gene: TRBV5-1; J gene: TRBJ1-1; D gene: .; clone size: few; CDR3 DNA: TGCGCCAGCAGCTTCACGACAGGGAACACTGAAGCTTTCTTT; CDR3 protein: CASSFTTGNTEAFF
V gene: TRBV19; J gene: TRBJ1-1; D gene: .; clone size: .; CDR3 DNA: TGTGCCAGTACCTTATTAGACCGAGACACTGAAGCTTTCTTT; CDR3 protein: CASTLLDRDTEAFF
V gene: TRBV10-3; J gene: TRBJ2-7; D gene: .; clone size: .; CDR3 DNA: TGTGCCATCAGCCCCCAGGGGGGAGTTAGCTACGAGCAGTACTTC; CDR3 protein: CAISPQGGVSYEQYF
V gene: TRBV6-5; J gene: TRBJ1-3; D gene: .; clone size: .; CDR3 DNA: TGTGCCAGCAGCTCCGGGTACTCTGGAAACACCATATATTTT; CDR3 protein: CASSSGYSGNTIYF
V gene: TRBV5-1; J gene: TRBJ2-7; D gene: .; clone size: .; CDR3 DNA: TGCGCCAGCAGCTTGGGCACAGGAGCCTACGAGCAGTACTTC; CDR3 protein: CASSLGTGAYEQYF
V gene: TRBV19; J gene: TRBJ2-7; D gene: TRBD1; clone size: once; CDR3 DNA: TGTGCCAGTAGTATATACAGGGGAACCTACGAGCAGTACTTC; CDR3 protein: CASSIYRGTYEQYF
V gene: TRBV14; J gene: TRBJ1-3; D gene: .; clone size: .; CDR3 DNA: TGTGCCAGCAGCCAACGTTTCACATACTCTGGAAACACCATATATTTT; CDR3 protein: CASSQRFTYSGNTIYF
V gene: TRBV7-3; J gene: TRBJ1-1; D gene: .; clone size: .; CDR3 DNA: TGTGCCAGCAGCTTAACAGAAATGAACACTGAAGCTTTCTTT; CDR3 protein: CASSLTEMNTEAFF
V gene: TRBV5-1; J gene: TRBJ2-7; D gene: .; clone size: .; CDR3 DNA: TGCGCCAGCAGCTTGGCGGCAGGAATTCACTACGAGCAGTACTTC; CDR3 protein: CASSLAAGIHYEQYF
V gene: TRBV5-1; J gene: TRBJ2-7; D gene: .; clone size: .; CDR3 DNA: TGCGCCAGCAGCCTCAAGGGGGAGCAGTACTTC; CDR3 protein: CASSLKGEQYF
V gene: TRBV4-1; J gene: TRBJ1-3; D gene: .; clone size: once; CDR3 DNA: TGCGCCAGCAGCCAAACTTACACGGACTCTGGAAACACCATATATTTT; CDR3 protein: CASSQTYTDSGNTIYF
V gene: TRBV2; J gene: TRBJ2-2; D gene: TRBD2; clone size: .; CDR3 DNA: TGTGCCAGCAGTAAGCTAGCGGGAGTTACGGGGTGGTCGAACACCGGGGAGCTGTTTTTT; CDR3 protein: CASSKLAGVTGWSNTGELFF
V gene: TRBV27; J gene: TRBJ2-6; D gene: .; clone size: .; CDR3 DNA: TGTGCCAGCAGTTCAGGACGGAGCTCTGGGGCCAACGTCCTGACTTTC; CDR3 protein: CASSSGRSSGANVLTF
V gene: TRBV30; J gene: TRBJ1-2; D gene: TRBD1; clone size: .; CDR3 DNA: TGTGCCTGGAGTGTTTGGGACAGGGGATTTGGCTACACCTTC; CDR3 protein: CAWSVWDRGFGYTF
V gene: TRBV7-9; J gene: TRBJ2-3; D gene: TRBD2; clone size: once; CDR3 DNA: TGTGCCAGCAGCTTAGAACTCCGAGGGACTAGCGGGGATACGCAGTATTTT; CDR3 protein: CASSLELRGTSGDTQYF
V gene: TRBV29-1; J gene: TRBJ2-7; D gene: TRBD2; clone size: .; CDR3 DNA: TGCAGCGTTGCGAAAGGGCTAGCGGGAGCCTTCTACGAGCAGTACTTC; CDR3 protein: CSVAKGLAGAFYEQYF
V gene: TRBV7-2; J gene: TRBJ1-5; D gene: TRBD1; clone size: .; CDR3 DNA: TGTGCCAGCAGCTTAGTAACAGGGGGCTTGCAGCCCCAGCATTTT; CDR3 protein: CASSLVTGGLQPQHF
V gene: TRBV5-1; J gene: TRBJ2-3; D gene: TRBD1; clone size: once; CDR3 DNA: TGCGCCAGCAGCCTAGGACAGGGGAAGTCAGCAGATACGCAGTATTTT; CDR3 protein: CASSLGQGKSADTQYF
V gene: TRBV6-1; J gene: TRBJ1-5; D gene: .; clone size: .; CDR3 DNA: TGTGCCAGCAGTGCGCGGGGGTTCGATCAGCCCCAGCATTTT; CDR3 protein: CASSARGFDQPQHF
V gene: TRBV5-6; J gene: TRBJ2-6; D gene: .; clone size: .; CDR3 DNA: TGTGCCAGCAGCCCGGGGGGTGACAGGGAATTCTCTGGGGCCAACGTCCTGACTTTC; CDR3 protein: CASSPGGDREFSGANVLTF
V gene: TRBV5-6; J gene: TRBJ2-7; D gene: TRBD2; clone size: .; CDR3 DNA: TGTGCCAGCAGCGGATCGACAACTAGCGATAGCTCCTACGAGCAGTACTTC; CDR3 protein: CASSGSTTSDSSYEQYF
V gene: TRBV7-9; J gene: TRBJ2-1; D gene: .; clone size: .; CDR3 DNA: TGTGCCAGCAGCTTAGCGACAGTAGGATTTGGGGCATACAATGAGCAGTTCTTC; CDR3 protein: CASSLATVGFGAYNEQFF
V gene: TRBV27; J gene: TRBJ1-5; D gene: TRBD1; clone size: .; CDR3 DNA: TGTGCCAGCAGTTACAGGGGGAAGGGTGGCAATCAGCCCCAGCATTTT; CDR3 protein: CASSYRGKGGNQPQHF
V gene: TRBV4-1; J gene: TRBJ1-1; D gene: .; clone size: .; CDR3 DNA: TGCGCCAGCAGCCTGACCGAGGGGGGAGGCACTGAAGCTTTCTTT; CDR3 protein: CASSLTEGGGTEAFF
V gene: TRBV18; J gene: TRBJ2-5; D gene: .; clone size: once; CDR3 DNA: TGTGCCAGCTCACCAGGGACTCCACAAGAGACCCAGTACTTC; CDR3 protein: CASSPGTPQETQYF
V gene: TRBV2; J gene: TRBJ2-7; D gene: TRBD2; clone size: once; CDR3 DNA: TGTGCCAGCAGTGAGGGCTCTAGCGGGAGGTTGTGGGAGCAGTACTTC; CDR3 protein: CASSEGSSGRLWEQYF
V gene: TRBV27; J gene: TRBJ1-1; D gene: TRBD1; clone size: few; CDR3 DNA: TGTGCCAGCAGTCCATGGGACAGGTACACTGAAGCTTTCTTT; CDR3 protein: CASSPWDRYTEAFF
V gene: TRBV5-1; J gene: TRBJ2-5; D gene: .; clone size: .; CDR3 DNA: TGCGCCAGCATGGGGAGTGGAGAGACCCAGTACTTC; CDR3 protein: CASMGSGETQYF
V gene: TRBV7-3; J gene: TRBJ1-2; D gene: TRBD1; clone size: .; CDR3 DNA: TGTGCCAGCAGCCGAGGACAGGGTGACGGCTACACCTTC; CDR3 protein: CASSRGQGDGYTF
V gene: TRBV2; J gene: TRBJ1-2; D gene: TRBD1; clone size: .; CDR3 DNA: TGTGCCAGCCTACCTTCCCAGGGGGCGCTAGGCTATGGCTACACCTTC; CDR3 protein: CASLPSQGALGYGYTF
V gene: TRBV5-1; J gene: TRBJ2-2; D gene: TRBD2; clone size: once; CDR3 DNA: TGCGCCAGCAGCTTGGTGGGACTACCCCAGGGCGGGGAGCTGTTTTTT; CDR3 protein: CASSLVGLPQGGELFF
V gene: TRBV29-1; J gene: TRBJ2-1; D gene: TRBD2; clone size: .; CDR3 DNA: TGCAGCGTTGAAACGGGACTAGCGGGACTGTCGCAGTTCTTC; CDR3 protein: CSVETGLAGLSQFF
V gene: TRBV5-1; J gene: TRBJ2-7; D gene: TRBD1; clone size: .; CDR3 DNA: TGCGCCAGCAGCGGGGCGGGACAGGGACGCGACTACGAGCAGTACTTC; CDR3 protein: CASSGAGQGRDYEQYF
V gene: TRBV5-1; J gene: TRBJ2-5; D gene: TRBD2; clone size: .; CDR3 DNA: TGCGCCAGCAGCCTTACCGCCGTTAGCGGGAGAGAGACCCAGTACTTC; CDR3 protein: CASSLTAVSGRETQYF
V gene: TRBV5-1; J gene: TRBJ2-7; D gene: TRBD1; clone size: .; CDR3 DNA: TGCGCCAGCAGGTACCGGGACAGGGGGATATACGAGCAGTACTTC; CDR3 protein: CASRYRDRGIYEQYF
V gene: TRBV5-4; J gene: TRBJ2-3; D gene: TRBD2; clone size: .; CDR3 DNA: TGTGCCAGCAGCTCCCGGGGGGGAAGAGAGACAGATACGCAGTATTTT; CDR3 protein: CASSSRGGRETDTQYF
V gene: TRBV5-1; J gene: TRBJ2-1; D gene: TRBD2; clone size: .; CDR3 DNA: TGCGCCAGCAGCTTGCTAGCGGGAGTGGGTAATGAGCAGTTCTTC; CDR3 protein: CASSLLAGVGNEQFF
V gene: TRBV2; J gene: TRBJ1-3; D gene: .; clone size: .; CDR3 DNA: TGTGCCAGCAGTGTTGGTGGGTCCGGAAACACCATATATTTT; CDR3 protein: CASSVGGSGNTIYF
V gene: TRBV6-1; J gene: TRBJ2-7; D gene: TRBD1; clone size: .; CDR3 DNA: TGTGCCAGCAGACCCGGGACAGGGGCCTACGAGCAGTACTTC; CDR3 protein: CASRPGTGAYEQYF
V gene: TRBV10-3; J gene: TRBJ1-3; D gene: .; clone size: .; CDR3 DNA: TGTGCCATCAGTGAGACATACTCTGGAAACACCATATATTTT; CDR3 protein: CAISETYSGNTIYF
V gene: TRBV10-1; J gene: TRBJ1-5; D gene: .; clone size: .; CDR3 DNA: TGCGCCACCAAGGGGGTCGGGGCCAACCTCCGAAGCAATCAGCCCCAGCATTTT; CDR3 protein: CATKGVGANLRSNQPQHF
V gene: TRBV25-1; J gene: TRBJ1-1; D gene: .; clone size: .; CDR3 DNA: TGTGCCAGCAGTGAATACCAGGGTTGGACTGAAGCTTTCTTT; CDR3 protein: CASSEYQGWTEAFF
V gene: TRBV7-2; J gene: TRBJ2-1; D gene: .; clone size: .; CDR3 DNA: TGTGCCAGCAGCCCCGGAGGCGGTCATGGTGAGCAGTTCTTC; CDR3 protein: CASSPGGGHGEQFF
V gene: TRBV10-1; J gene: TRBJ2-5; D gene: TRBD2; clone size: .; CDR3 DNA: TGCGCCAGCCTGACTAGCGGGAGGGCTGAGACCCAGTACTTC; CDR3 protein: CASLTSGRAETQYF
V gene: TRBV2; J gene: TRBJ2-7; D gene: .; clone size: .; CDR3 DNA: TGTGCCAGCTTTGGACAGCTCCTCTCCTACGAGCAGTACTTC; CDR3 protein: CASFGQLLSYEQYF
V gene: TRBV6-5; J gene: TRBJ1-1; D gene: .; clone size: few; CDR3 DNA: TGTGCCAGCAGCCGCAGGGGTTTAAACACTGAAGCTTTCTTT; CDR3 protein: CASSRRGLNTEAFF
V gene: TRBV27; J gene: TRBJ2-1; D gene: .; clone size: .; CDR3 DNA: TGTGCCAGCTCCCTCGGGTACCAGGGTGTCAATGAGCAGTTCTTC; CDR3 protein: CASSLGYQGVNEQFF
V gene: TRBV18; J gene: TRBJ1-2; D gene: .; clone size: .; CDR3 DNA: TGTGCCAGCTCACTTACACGTGAAGGCTATGGCTACACCTTC; CDR3 protein: CASSLTREGYGYTF
V gene: TRBV7-3; J gene: TRBJ2-6; D gene: .; clone size: .; CDR3 DNA: TGTGCCAGCAGCCCAGACAGCCACTCTGGGGCCAACGTCCTGACTTTC; CDR3 protein: CASSPDSHSGANVLTF
V gene: TRBV5-1; J gene: TRBJ2-2; D gene: .; clone size: .; CDR3 DNA: TGCGCCAGCAGCTTGGAAGGGGGATTGAACACCGGGGAGCTGTTTTTT; CDR3 protein: CASSLEGGLNTGELFF
V gene: TRBV6-5; J gene: TRBJ1-2; D gene: .; clone size: .; CDR3 DNA: TGTGCCAGCAGAGAAACAGAGAACTATGGCTACACCTTC; CDR3 protein: CASRETENYGYTF
V gene: TRBV7-8; J gene: TRBJ2-5; D gene: .; clone size: .; CDR3 DNA: TGTGCCAGCAGCCCGTGGACACTCACCGTGTACCAAGAGACCCAGTACTTC; CDR3 protein: CASSPWTLTVYQETQYF
V gene: TRBV4-1; J gene: TRBJ2-7; D gene: .; clone size: .; CDR3 DNA: TGCGCCAGCAGCGGTGGAGAGGCCTACGAGCAGTACTTC; CDR3 protein: CASSGGEAYEQYF
V gene: TRBV18; J gene: TRBJ2-1; D gene: TRBD2; clone size: .; CDR3 DNA: TGTGCCAGCTCACCACGGATAGCGGGAGGCACGTGGAATGAGCAGTTCTTC; CDR3 protein: CASSPRIAGGTWNEQFF
V gene: TRBV28; J gene: TRBJ1-2; D gene: TRBD1; clone size: .; CDR3 DNA: TGTGCCAGCAGGACCCGGACAGGGGGGATCTATGGCTACACCTTC; CDR3 protein: CASRTRTGGIYGYTF
V gene: TRBV5-1; J gene: TRBJ2-5; D gene: .; clone size: once; CDR3 DNA: TGCGCCAGCAGCACGACAGTTCAAGAGACCCAGTACTTC; CDR3 protein: CASSTTVQETQYF